Below, 14 T cell receptor beta chains from the same sample are listed, as sequenced in a study of blood T cell repertoires in COVID-19. Clones were sequenced by immunoSEQ multiplex PCR, and TCRdb holds only the in-frame ones, with some missing. Here the sample spans fewer than 15,000 clones, about 84% being singletons. Material for sequencing was peripheral blood. The receptor set was obtained from a human donor in a cohort sampled during active COVID-19.

This chain joins TRBV18 and TRBJ2-7; 7 nucleotides align to TRBD2. The germline V gene encodes CDR1 KGHSH and CDR2 LQKENI. The CDR3 spans 15 residues. J was trimmed by 4 bases and V by 3 bases; bases with no gene match: 9. The DNA of the CDR3 is TGTGCCAGCTCACCGGGTCGAGCGGGGATGTACGAGCAGTACTTC. Amino acid sequence: CASSPGRAGMYEQYF.

The gene calls are TRBV4-1 and TRBJ2-3, with 9 nucleotides matching TRBD1. Germline V gives CDR1 MGHRA, CDR2 YSYEKL. J lost 2 bases, V lost 0 bases, and 6 bases had no gene match. The CDR3 totals 17 residues. The DNA for the CDR3 is TGCGCCAGCAGCCAAGATCTGGGACAGGGCTACACAGATACGCAGTATTTT. Translating it yields CASSQDLGQGYTDTQYF.

The rearrangement links TRBV27 to TRBJ2-2, with TRBD2 matching over 8 bases. This CDR3 spans 15 amino acids. From germline, CDR1 is MNHEY and CDR2 SMNVEV (reference sequence). Trimming took 2 bases from V and 1 from J; bases not matched to a gene: 0. The CDR3 bases are TGTGCCAGCAGTTTACTAGCGGGGAACACCGGGGAGCTGTTTTTT. Its translation is CASSLLAGNTGELFF.

The V call is TRBV12-3 or TRBV12-4, the J call TRBJ1-1; the match to TRBD1 covers 9 bases. The CDR3 extends over 13 amino acids. J lost 1 base, V lost 6 bases, and 0 bases had no gene match. In DNA form, the CDR3 reads TGTGCCAGCAGGGGACAGGGGAACACTGAAGCTTTCTTT. Translation gives CASRGQGNTEAFF.

The V gene is TRBV19, the J gene TRBJ2-7; D remains unclear. The V end lost 3 bases, the J end lost 6 bases, and 15 bases lay between the germline ends. In germline, CDR1 is LNHDA, CDR2 SQIVND (reference sequence). This CDR3 is 14 amino acids long. The chain's CDR3 is CASSITRSAAEQYF. Written as DNA, the CDR3 is TGTGCCAGTAGTATTACCAGATCTGCGGCCGAGCAGTACTTC.

The chain employs TRBV29-1 and TRBJ2-7; D is possibly TRBD2 (6 bases). Trimming took off 0 bases at V and 5 bases at J, with 17 bases between the two ends. CDR1 is SQVTM and CDR2 is ANQGSEA in the germline V gene. The CDR3 covers 15 residues. CDR3 loop: CSVEDLGPEGDEQYF. CDR3 sequence (DNA): TGCAGCGTTGAAGATCTGGGACCGGAGGGTGACGAGCAGTACTTC.

This clone was counted only a few times. The J gene is TRBJ2-7, the V gene TRBV7-9; D remains ambiguous. Germline loops: CDR1 SEHNR, CDR2 FQNEAQ (reference sequence). V lost 1 base, J lost 7 bases, and 8 bases lay in between. This CDR3 has 12 residues. The CDR3 nucleotides are TGTGCCAGCAGCTTAGAGGAGCGTGAGCAGTACTTC. It codes for CASSLEEREQYF.

CDR3 DNA sequence: TGCGCCAGCAGCCGAAGGGATACAGGGATGGCGGGTATGGACACCGGGGAGCTGTTTTTT. Its translation is CASSRRDTGMAGMDTGELFF. The chain carries TRBV4-3 and TRBJ2-2, with D perhaps matching TRBD1 (6 bases). The ends were cut back, 4 bases at V and 3 bases at J, with 27 bases in the middle. Germline V gives CDR1 LGHNA, CDR2 YSLEER. This CDR3 is 20 amino acids long.

This sequence joins TRBV6-5 and TRBJ2-3; D is perhaps TRBD1 (6 bases). This CDR3 contains 14 residues. CDR1 MNHEY and CDR2 SVGAGI come from the germline V gene. The V gene lost 6 bases and the J gene lost 2 bases, with 12 bases spanning the gap. The DNA for the CDR3 is TGTGCCAGCAGACCGGGACACACCACAGATACGCAGTATTTT. Protein product: CASRPGHTTDTQYF.

This sequence joins TRBV7-6 and TRBJ1-4; D might be TRBD1 (5 bases). V was trimmed by 1 base and J by 8 bases, leaving 14 bases between them. Germline V gene data show CDR1 as SGHVS and CDR2 as FNYEAQ. The CDR3 has 15 residues. CDR3 loop: CASSLVRGSYEKLFF. The CDR3 DNA reads as TGTGCCAGCAGCTTAGTTCGGGGGTCATACGAAAAACTGTTTTTT. Supplemented by reference TRBV7-6 and TRBJ1-4, the full variable domain reads GAGVSQSPRYKVTKRGQDVALRCDPISGHVSLYWYRQALGQGPEFLTYFNYEAQQDKSGLPNDRFSAERPEGSISTLTIQRTEQRDSAMYRCASSLVRGSYEKLFFGSGTQLSVL.

The V and J genes are TRBV28 and TRBJ2-1; D ambiguous. The V gene's germline CDR1 is MDHEN and CDR2 SYDVKM. The CDR3 runs 15 residues. Trimming took 2 bases from V and 3 from J, leaving 11 bases between them. CDR3 in DNA: TGTGCCAGCAGTTTAGGGCGTGGAAGCTACAATGAGCAGTTCTTC. This codes for CASSLGRGSYNEQFF.

The chain has TRBV5-4 and TRBJ2-2; D unclear. Trimming took off 0 bases at V and 4 bases at J, with 4 bases between the two ends. Germline loops: CDR1 SGHNT, CDR2 YYREEE (reference sequence). This CDR3 region has 13 residues. CDR3 loop: CASSLAVTGELFF. The CDR3 DNA is TGTGCCAGCAGCTTGGCCGTCACCGGGGAGCTGTTTTTT. The full variable domain, completed using reference TRBV5-4 and TRBJ2-2, is ETGVTQSPTHLIKTRGQQVTLRCSSQSGHNTVSWYQQALGQGPQFIFQYYREEENGRGNFPPRFSGLQFPNYSSELNVNALELDDSALYLCASSLAVTGELFFGEGSRLTVL.

The rearrangement uses TRBV7-6 and TRBJ2-5; D is uncertain. Germline assignment: CDR1 SGHVS and CDR2 FNYEAQ. The CDR3 loop spans 14 amino acids. V lost 0 bases and J lost 3, with 8 bases in between. The CDR3 bases are TGTGCCAGCAGCTTAGCGGGCCTCGAAGAGACCCAGTACTTC. Translating gives CASSLAGLEETQYF.

This clone has just a few counts. The CDR3 sequence is CASSLSASAEQYF. CDR3 nucleotide sequence: TGTGCCAGCAGTTTATCTGCTAGCGCCGAGCAGTACTTC. V and J are TRBV28 and TRBJ2-7; a weak D match, TRBD2 (6 bases). CDR3 size: 13 residues. V was shortened by 1 base and J by 6 bases, with 10 bases between the two germline ends. Germline CDR1 reads MDHEN; CDR2 reads SYDVKM.